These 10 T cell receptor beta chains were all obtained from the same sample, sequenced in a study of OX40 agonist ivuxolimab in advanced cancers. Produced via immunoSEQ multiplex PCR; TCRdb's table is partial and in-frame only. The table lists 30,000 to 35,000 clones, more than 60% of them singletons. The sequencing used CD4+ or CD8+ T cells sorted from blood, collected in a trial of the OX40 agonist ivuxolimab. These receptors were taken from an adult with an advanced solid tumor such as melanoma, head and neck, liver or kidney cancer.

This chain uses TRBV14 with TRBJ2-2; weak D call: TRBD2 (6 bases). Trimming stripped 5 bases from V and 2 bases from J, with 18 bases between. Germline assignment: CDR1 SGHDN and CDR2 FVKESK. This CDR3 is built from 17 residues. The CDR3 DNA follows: TGTGCCAGCAGCTTAAGAGGGCGGAGGGGAAACACCGGGGAGCTGTTTTTT. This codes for CASSLRGRRGNTGELFF.

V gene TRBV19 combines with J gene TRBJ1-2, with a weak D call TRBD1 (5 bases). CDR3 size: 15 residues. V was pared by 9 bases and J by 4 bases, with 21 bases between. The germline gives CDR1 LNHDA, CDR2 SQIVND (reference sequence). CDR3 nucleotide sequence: TGTGCCAGCCTCCCCCACGGGGTAGGGGTCTATGGCTACACCTTC. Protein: CASLPHGVGVYGYTF.

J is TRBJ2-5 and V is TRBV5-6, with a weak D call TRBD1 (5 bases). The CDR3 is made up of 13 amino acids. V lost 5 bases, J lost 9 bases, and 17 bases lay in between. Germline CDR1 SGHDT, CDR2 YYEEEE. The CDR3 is CASSSRLTRAQYF. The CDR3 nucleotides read TGTGCCAGCAGTTCCAGACTGACCAGGGCCCAGTACTTC.

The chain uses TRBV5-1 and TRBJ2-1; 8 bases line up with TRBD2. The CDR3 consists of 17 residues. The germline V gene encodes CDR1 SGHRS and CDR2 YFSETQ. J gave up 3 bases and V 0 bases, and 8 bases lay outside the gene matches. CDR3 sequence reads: CASSLATSLAVYNEQFF. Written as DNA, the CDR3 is TGCGCCAGCAGCTTGGCAACGTCACTAGCGGTCTACAATGAGCAGTTCTTC.

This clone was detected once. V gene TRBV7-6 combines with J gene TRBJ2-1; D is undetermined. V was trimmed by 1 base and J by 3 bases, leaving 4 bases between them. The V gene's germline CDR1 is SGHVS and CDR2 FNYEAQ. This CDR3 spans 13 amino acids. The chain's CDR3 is CASSLDNYNEQFF. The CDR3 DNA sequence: TGTGCCAGCAGCTTAGACAACTACAATGAGCAGTTCTTC. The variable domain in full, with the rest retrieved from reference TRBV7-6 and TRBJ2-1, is GAGVSQSPRYKVTKRGQDVALRCDPISGHVSLYWYRQALGQGPEFLTYFNYEAQQDKSGLPNDRFSAERPEGSISTLTIQRTEQRDSAMYRCASSLDNYNEQFFGPGTRLTVL.

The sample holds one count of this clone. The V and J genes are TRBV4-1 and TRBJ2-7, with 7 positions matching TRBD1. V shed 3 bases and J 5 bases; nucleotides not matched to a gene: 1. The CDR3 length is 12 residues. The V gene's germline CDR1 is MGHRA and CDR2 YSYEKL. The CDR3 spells CASSQTGHEQYF. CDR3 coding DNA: TGCGCCAGCAGCCAGACAGGGCACGAGCAGTACTTC.

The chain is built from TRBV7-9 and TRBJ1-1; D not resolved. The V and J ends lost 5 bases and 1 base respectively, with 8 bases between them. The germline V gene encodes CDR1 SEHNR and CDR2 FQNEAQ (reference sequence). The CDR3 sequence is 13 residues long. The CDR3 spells CASSPRQNTEAFF. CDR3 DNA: TGTGCCAGCAGCCCCCGACAGAACACTGAAGCTTTCTTT.

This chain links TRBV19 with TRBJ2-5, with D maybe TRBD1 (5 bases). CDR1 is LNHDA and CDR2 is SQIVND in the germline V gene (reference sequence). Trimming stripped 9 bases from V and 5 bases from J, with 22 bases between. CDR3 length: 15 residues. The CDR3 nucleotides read TGTGCCAGCCGCCACCTGGGGCTAGTCAGTGAGACCCAGTACTTC. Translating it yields CASRHLGLVSETQYF.

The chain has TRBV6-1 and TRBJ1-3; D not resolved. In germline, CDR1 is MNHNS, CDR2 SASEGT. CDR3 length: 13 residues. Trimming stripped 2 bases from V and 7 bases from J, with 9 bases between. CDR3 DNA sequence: TGTGCCAGCAGTGAAATAATGAGGAACACCATATATTTT. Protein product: CASSEIMRNTIYF.

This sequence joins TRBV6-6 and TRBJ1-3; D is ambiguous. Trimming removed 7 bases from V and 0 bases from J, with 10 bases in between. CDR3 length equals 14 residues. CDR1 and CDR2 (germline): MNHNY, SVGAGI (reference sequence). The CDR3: CASTSVYSGNTIYF. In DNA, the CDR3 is TGTGCCAGCACGTCGGTGTACTCTGGAAACACCATATATTTT.